This TCR beta chain comes out of a study of response to subunit inactivated influenza vaccine. Study-wide points: Only a handful of new T cells, the authors suggested, are recruited with each seasonal influenza vaccination.

CDR1 and CDR2 (germline): GTSNPN, SVGIG (reference sequence). Trimming stripped 0 bases from V and 3 bases from J, with 13 bases between. The CDR3 loop spans 15 amino acids. TCRdb reprocessed the RT-PCR reads with MiXCR, giving one entry per CDR3 protein. Among approximately 490,000 distinct CDR3 sequences listed, roughly 7.9% were seen once. As for this clonotype: Its specificity is unknown.

This TCR was recovered from a man aged 50 to 69 who received an inactivated influenza vaccine. The sample here was PBMCs from blood, taken roughly 24 months after vaccination. The J gene is TRBJ2-3, the V gene TRBV30, with a weak D call TRBD2 (5 bases). This CDR3 reads CAWSVLAPGTDTQYF. The CDR3 nucleotides are TGTGCCTGGAGTGTATTAGCGCCGGGGACAGATACGCAGTATTTT.